The rows below give T cell receptor beta chains drawn from one sample of a study of T cell clones after liver transplantation. The protocol was immunoSEQ multiplex PCR, while the TCRdb copy is restricted to in-frame clones and leaves out a portion. The table records about 60,000 clones, 60% to 80% of them present only once. This specimen consisted of CD4+ T cells from blood, obtained before liver transplant. Receptors were obtained from a human donor who received a liver transplant. Each CDR3 is given with its conserved first and last residue. A D gene is named only where the DNA matches it firmly. The listing skips clone size in some rows; elsewhere it reads once, few, many or a size class.

>NA|TRBV28|TRBJ2-5|TRBD1
TGTGCCAGCGCTCCAGGACAGGGCACGGAGACCCAGTACTTC
CASAPGQGTETQYF
>NA|TRBV6-5|TRBJ2-7|NA
TGTGCCAGCAGTACCCCCCTTAGCTCCTACGAGCAGTACTTC
CASSTPLSSYEQYF
>many|TRBV6-5|TRBJ1-3|TRBD1
TGTGCCAGCAAGAGAGACAGGGGCTCTGGAAACACCATATATTTT
CASKRDRGSGNTIYF
>NA|TRBV11-3|TRBJ2-1|TRBD2
TGTGCCAGCAGCTTATACGGGACTAGCGGCTACAATGAGCAGTTCTTC
CASSLYGTSGYNEQFF
>NA|TRBV13|TRBJ2-7|TRBD2
TGTGCCAGCAGCCGAGTCCCGGGACTAGCGGGGGACCCTCTGAACGAGCAGTACTTC
CASSRVPGLAGDPLNEQYF
>NA|TRBV2|TRBJ1-2|NA
TGTGCCAGCAGGACCCAGGGGTCCTATGGCTACACCTTC
CASRTQGSYGYTF
>NA|TRBV5-1|TRBJ2-3|NA
TGCGCCAGCAGCTTGGTGGACTTTCGCACAGATACGCAGTATTTT
CASSLVDFRTDTQYF
>NA|TRBV19|TRBJ2-3|TRBD2
TGTGCCAGTAGCGCTAGCGGGCGAGGAGATACGCAGTATTTT
CASSASGRGDTQYF
>NA|TRBV5-1|TRBJ2-1|TRBD1
TGCGCCAGCAGCTTGGAAGGGGGCTTCTCCTACAATGAGCAGTTCTTC
CASSLEGGFSYNEQFF
>few|TRBV30|TRBJ1-5|NA
TGTGCCTGGAGTGTAAGAGGACAGATCGATCAGCCCCAGCATTTT
CAWSVRGQIDQPQHF
>NA|TRBV28|TRBJ2-1|NA
TGTGCCAGCTGCTGCCCTCGGATCCCGCAGGATGAGCAGTTCTTC
CASCCPRIPQDEQFF
>NA|TRBV21-1|TRBJ2-7|NA
TGTGCCAGCAGCAAAGGAAGTAAGGGACAGGGTCCCTACGAGCAGTACTTC
CASSKGSKGQGPYEQYF
>NA|TRBV28|TRBJ2-7|TRBD1
TGTGCCAGCAGTTTTACAGGGGTCAGGGGGCAGTACTTC
CASSFTGVRGQYF
>NA|TRBV29-1|TRBJ2-3|TRBD1
TGCAGCGGTAGACAGGGGACGGATACGCAGTATTTT
CSGRQGTDTQYF
>NA|TRBV27|TRBJ2-7|TRBD1
TGTGCCAGCAGTGGACAGGGCTACGAGCAGTACTTC
CASSGQGYEQYF
>NA|TRBV7-6|TRBJ2-3|NA
TGTGCCAGCAGCCCCCACACAGATACGCAGTATTTT
CASSPHTDTQYF
>few|TRBV2|TRBJ2-2|NA
TGTGCCAGCAGTGTAGAAACCGGGGAGCTGTTTTTT
CASSVETGELFF
>many|TRBV25-1|TRBJ1-6|TRBD1
TGTGCCAGCAGTGATCACAGGGGGCAGAATAATTCACCCCTCCACTTT
CASSDHRGQNNSPLHF
>few|TRBV5-4|TRBJ1-2|TRBD1
TGTGCCAGCAGTTTTGGACAGGGTGTCTATGGCTACACCTTC
CASSFGQGVYGYTF
>few|TRBV7-7|TRBJ2-7|TRBD2
TGTGCTAGCAGCTTAAACGGCGGGGGGTCCTACGAGCAGTACTTC
CASSLNGGGSYEQYF
>NA|TRBV2|TRBJ2-2|NA
TGTGCCAGCAGTCTCAGGGCTTACACCGGGGAGCTGTTTTTT
CASSLRAYTGELFF
>NA|TRBV11-2|TRBJ2-1|TRBD1
TGTGCCAGTACGGGACAGGAGATCTACAATGAGCAGTTCTTC
CASTGQEIYNEQFF
>NA|TRBV2|TRBJ2-7|TRBD1
TGTGCCAGCAGTGAGTACAGGGGGCTTTCATCCTACGAGCAGTACTTC
CASSEYRGLSSYEQYF
>once|TRBV10-2|TRBJ2-3|TRBD2
TGCGCCAGCAGTCGCGCTAGCGGGGCGGCAGATACGCAGTATTTT
CASSRASGAADTQYF
>few|TRBV5-5|TRBJ2-6|NA
TGTGCCAGCAGCTCCCCAGGGGCTGGGGCCAACGTCCTGACTTTC
CASSSPGAGANVLTF
>NA|TRBV18|TRBJ2-3|NA
TGTGCCAGCTCTCGGACTGAAGATACGCAGTATTTT
CASSRTEDTQYF
>NA|TRBV19|TRBJ1-1|NA
TGTGCCAGTAGTGTAAAGGGGGACACTGAAGCTTTCTTT
CASSVKGDTEAFF
>few|TRBV7-2|TRBJ2-2|NA
TGTGCCAGCAGTTTCAAGACAGGTGATACCGGGGAGCTGTTTTTT
CASSFKTGDTGELFF
>NA|TRBV28|TRBJ1-5|NA
TGTGCCAGCAACACCTACAGGGACCAGCCCCAGCATTTT
CASNTYRDQPQHF
>once|TRBV30|TRBJ1-5|NA
TGTGCCTGGAGTAAAGGGACATCTTATCAGCCCCAGCATTTT
CAWSKGTSYQPQHF
>NA|TRBV27|TRBJ1-1|TRBD1
TGTGCCAGCAGCCTCCTTACAGGGGGCACTGAAGCTTTCTTT
CASSLLTGGTEAFF
>NA|TRBV2|TRBJ2-4|NA
TGTGCCAGCAGCTTCTCTGGGGGCCCCATTCAGTACTTC
CASSFSGGPIQYF
>NA|TRBV28|TRBJ2-7|NA
TGTGCCAGCAGTCCACTTAACTTCTACGAGCAGTACTTC
CASSPLNFYEQYF
>NA|TRBV7-2|TRBJ2-7|TRBD2
TGTGCCAGCAGCTTAGTTTCTAGCGGGTTTTGGGAGCAGTACTTC
CASSLVSSGFWEQYF
>NA|TRBV2|TRBJ2-1|TRBD2
TGTGCCAGCAGAGGGACTAGCAGCGACAATGAGCAGTTCTTC
CASRGTSSDNEQFF
>NA|TRBV7-6|TRBJ1-1|TRBD1
TGTGCCAGCAGCGACCCGTACCGAGACAGGGGGCTAGCTTTCTTT
CASSDPYRDRGLAFF
>many|TRBV28|TRBJ2-7|NA
TGTGCCAGCAGTTCCCTCTCAGGGGCCCTTTACGAGCAGTACTTC
CASSSLSGALYEQYF
>NA|TRBV5-1|TRBJ1-5|NA
TGCGCCAGCAGGGTGACAGCCGATAGCAATCAGCCCCAGCATTTT
CASRVTADSNQPQHF
>few|TRBV6-1|TRBJ2-7|TRBD1
TGTGCCAGCAGTGAAGCCCAGGCCCCAGGGGGCTCTGGGCAGTACTTC
CASSEAQAPGGSGQYF
>NA|TRBV19|TRBJ2-1|TRBD1
TGTGCCAGCTCGCAGGGGGCGGTCAATGAGCAGTTCTTC
CASSQGAVNEQFF